This T cell receptor (beta chain) was profiled in a study of blood T cell repertoires in COVID-19. The wider study: Acute-phase and convalescent COVID-19 samples originated in the United States, Italy and Spain. Nucleic acid was either cDNA or gDNA, and it came from T cells, B-cell-depleted T cells, or PBMCs.

V was clipped by 2 bases and J by 2 bases; unmatched bases: 9. Germline CDR1 is SGDLS and CDR2 is YYNGEE. CDR3 length equals 16 residues. Per the authors' pipeline: Amplified reference gene primers provided the basis for estimating nucleated cell counts. Only in-frame clones appear in the TCRdb table, and some are missing; sequencing was by immunoSEQ multiplex PCR. V and J calls and clone size come straight from that table; D and trimming were deduced from the DNA. The sample carries approximately 260,000 clones, just under 90% recorded once. Sequenced sample: peripheral blood. V usage is TRBV9 and J usage is TRBJ2-7; TRBD1 agrees at 8 bases. The sequence was collected from a woman aged 40 to 50 with acute or convalescent COVID-19. The CDR3 here is CASSVGRDRLTYEQYV. The DNA for the CDR3 is TGTGCCAGCAGCGTCGGTAGGGACAGGTTAACCTACGAGCAGTACGTC.